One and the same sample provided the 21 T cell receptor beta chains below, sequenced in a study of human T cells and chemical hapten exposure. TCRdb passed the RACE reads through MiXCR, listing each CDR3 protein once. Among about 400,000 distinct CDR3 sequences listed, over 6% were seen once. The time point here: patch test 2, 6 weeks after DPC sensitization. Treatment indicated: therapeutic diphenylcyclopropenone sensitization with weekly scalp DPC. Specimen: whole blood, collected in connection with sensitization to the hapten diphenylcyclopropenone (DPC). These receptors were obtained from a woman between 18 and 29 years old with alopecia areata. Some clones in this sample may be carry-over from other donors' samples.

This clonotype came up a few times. The CDR3 is CASSPYQGTGDKAFF. The CDR3 DNA reads TGTGCCAGCAGCCCGTACCAGGGGACAGGGGATAAAGCTTTCTTT. The gene calls are TRBV7-9 and TRBJ1-1; TRBD1 agrees at 10 bases. The CDR3 runs 15 residues. The trim removed 5 bases at V and 9 bases at J, leaving 12 bases unmatched. The V gene's germline CDR1 is SEHNR and CDR2 FQNEAQ (reference sequence).

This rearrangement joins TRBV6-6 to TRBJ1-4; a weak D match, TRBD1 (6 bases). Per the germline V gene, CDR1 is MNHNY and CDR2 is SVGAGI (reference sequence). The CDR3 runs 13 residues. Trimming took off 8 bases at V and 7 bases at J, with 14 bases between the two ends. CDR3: CASHIGGGEKLFF. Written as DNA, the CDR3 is TGTGCCAGCCACATAGGAGGGGGTGAAAAACTGTTTTTT.

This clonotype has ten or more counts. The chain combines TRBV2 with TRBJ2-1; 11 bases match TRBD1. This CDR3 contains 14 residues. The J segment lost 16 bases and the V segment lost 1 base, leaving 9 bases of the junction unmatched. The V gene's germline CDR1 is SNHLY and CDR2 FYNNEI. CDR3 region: CASSEENPGQGDFF. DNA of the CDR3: TGTGCCAGCAGTGAAGAGAATCCGGGACAGGGGGATTTCTTC. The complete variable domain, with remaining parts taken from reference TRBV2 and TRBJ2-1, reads EPEVTQTPSHQVTQMGQEVILRCVPISNHLYFYWYRQILGQKVEFLVSFYNNEISEKSEIFDDQFSVERPDGSNFTLKIRSTKLEDSAMYFCASSEENPGQGDFFGPGTRLTVL.

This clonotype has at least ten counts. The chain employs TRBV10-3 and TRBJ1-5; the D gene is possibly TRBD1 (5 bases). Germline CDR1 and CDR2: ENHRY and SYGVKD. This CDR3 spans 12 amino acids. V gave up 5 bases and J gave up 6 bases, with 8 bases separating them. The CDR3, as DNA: TGTGCCATCAGTTCAGGGACTCAGCCCCAGCATTTT. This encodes CAISSGTQPQHF.

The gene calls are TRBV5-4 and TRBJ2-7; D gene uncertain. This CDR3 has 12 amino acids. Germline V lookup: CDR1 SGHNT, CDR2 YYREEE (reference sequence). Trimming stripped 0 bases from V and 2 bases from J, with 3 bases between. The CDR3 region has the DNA TGTGCCAGCAGCTTGGCCCCCTACGAGCAGTACTTC. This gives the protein CASSLAPYEQYF.

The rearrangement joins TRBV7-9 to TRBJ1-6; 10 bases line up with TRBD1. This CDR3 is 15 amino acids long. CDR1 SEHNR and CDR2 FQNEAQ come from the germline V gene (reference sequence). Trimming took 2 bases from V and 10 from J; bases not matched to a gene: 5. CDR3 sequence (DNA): TGTGCCAGCAGCTTATCGGGACAGGGGCAATCACCCCTCCACTTT. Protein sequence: CASSLSGQGQSPLHF.

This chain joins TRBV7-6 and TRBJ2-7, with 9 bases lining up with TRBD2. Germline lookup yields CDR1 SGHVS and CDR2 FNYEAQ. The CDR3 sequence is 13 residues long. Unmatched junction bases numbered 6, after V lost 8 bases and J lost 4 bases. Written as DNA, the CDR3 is TGTGCCAGCGGCGTGGCGGGGGGGTACGAGCAGTACTTC. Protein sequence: CASGVAGGYEQYF.

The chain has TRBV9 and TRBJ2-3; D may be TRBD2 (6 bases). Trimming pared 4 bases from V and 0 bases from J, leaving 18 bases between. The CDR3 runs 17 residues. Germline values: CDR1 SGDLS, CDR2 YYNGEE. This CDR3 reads CASSSNRDSSSTDTQYF. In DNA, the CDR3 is TGTGCCAGCAGCTCGAACCGGGACTCCTCGAGCACAGATACGCAGTATTTT.

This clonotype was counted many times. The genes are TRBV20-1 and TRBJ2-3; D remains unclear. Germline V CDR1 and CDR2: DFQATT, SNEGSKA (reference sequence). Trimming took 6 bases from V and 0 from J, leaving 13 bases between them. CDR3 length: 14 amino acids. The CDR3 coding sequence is TGCAGTGCCGCCGTAGAATCTAGCACAGATACGCAGTATTTT. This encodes CSAAVESSTDTQYF.

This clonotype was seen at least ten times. CDR3 in DNA: TGCGCCAGCAGCCAAGATGTACAGGGGCGAGAGCAGTTCTTC. The encoded protein is CASSQDVQGREQFF. The chain recombines TRBV4-3 with TRBJ2-1; 7 positions match TRBD1. Germline V gene lookup returns CDR1 LGHNA and CDR2 YSLEER. The CDR3 has 14 amino acids. J lost 10 bases, V lost 0 bases, and 6 bases had no gene match.

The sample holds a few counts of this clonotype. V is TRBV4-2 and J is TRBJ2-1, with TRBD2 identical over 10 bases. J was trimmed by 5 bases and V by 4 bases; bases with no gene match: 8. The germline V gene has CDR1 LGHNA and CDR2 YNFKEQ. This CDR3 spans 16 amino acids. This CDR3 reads CASSPQETSGDNEQFF. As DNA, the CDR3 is TGTGCCAGCAGCCCCCAAGAAACTAGCGGGGACAATGAGCAGTTCTTC.

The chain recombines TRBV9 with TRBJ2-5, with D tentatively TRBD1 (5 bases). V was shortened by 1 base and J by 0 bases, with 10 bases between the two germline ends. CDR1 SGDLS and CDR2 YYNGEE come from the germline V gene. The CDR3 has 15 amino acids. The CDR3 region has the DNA TGTGCCAGCAGCGTAATGACAGACAACCAAGAGACCCAGTACTTC. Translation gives CASSVMTDNQETQYF.

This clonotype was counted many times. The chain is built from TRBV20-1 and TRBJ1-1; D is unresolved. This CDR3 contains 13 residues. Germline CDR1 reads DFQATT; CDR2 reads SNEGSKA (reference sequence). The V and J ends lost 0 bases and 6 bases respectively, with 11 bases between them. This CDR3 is CSARDSSRPEAFF. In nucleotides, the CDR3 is TGCAGTGCTAGAGATTCCTCTAGGCCTGAAGCTTTCTTT.

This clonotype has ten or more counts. CDR3 sequence reads: CASSLDAGTYEQYF. Written as DNA, the CDR3 is TGCGCCAGCAGCTTGGATGCAGGGACGTACGAGCAGTACTTC. This sequence joins TRBV5-1 and TRBJ2-7; D possibly uses TRBD1 or TRBD2 (5 bases each). This CDR3 is 14 amino acids long. Between the trimmed V and J ends, which lost 0 bases and 4 bases, there was a span of 11 bases. Germline loops: CDR1 SGHRS, CDR2 YFSETQ. The full variable domain, its missing parts supplied by reference TRBV5-1 and TRBJ2-7, is KAGVTQTPRYLIKTRGQQVTLSCSPISGHRSVSWYQQTPGQGLQFLFEYFSETQRNKGNFPGRFSGRQFSNSRSEMNVSTLELGDSALYLCASSLDAGTYEQYFGPGTRLTVT.

CDR3: CASSLGAEETEAFF. The CDR3 nucleotides read TGTGCCAGCAGCTTGGGGGCCGAAGAGACTGAAGCTTTCTTT. V gene TRBV7-9 combines with J gene TRBJ1-1; tentative D call: TRBD1 (6 bases). The CDR3 runs to 14 residues. Germline assignment: CDR1 SEHNR and CDR2 FQNEAQ (reference sequence). Between the trimmed V and J ends, which lost 3 bases and 5 bases, there was a span of 13 bases.

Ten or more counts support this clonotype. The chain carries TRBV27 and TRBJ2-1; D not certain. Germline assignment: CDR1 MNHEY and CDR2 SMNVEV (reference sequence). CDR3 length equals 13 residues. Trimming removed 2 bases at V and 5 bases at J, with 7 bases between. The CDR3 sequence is CASSLGPNNEQFF. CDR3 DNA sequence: TGTGCCAGCAGTTTAGGTCCGAACAATGAGCAGTTCTTC.

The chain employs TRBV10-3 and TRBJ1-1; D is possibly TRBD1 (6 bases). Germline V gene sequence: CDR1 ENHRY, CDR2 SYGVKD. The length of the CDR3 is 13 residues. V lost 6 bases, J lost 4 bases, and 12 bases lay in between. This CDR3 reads CAIRYEGGTEAFF. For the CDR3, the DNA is TGTGCCATCAGGTACGAAGGGGGCACTGAAGCTTTCTTT.

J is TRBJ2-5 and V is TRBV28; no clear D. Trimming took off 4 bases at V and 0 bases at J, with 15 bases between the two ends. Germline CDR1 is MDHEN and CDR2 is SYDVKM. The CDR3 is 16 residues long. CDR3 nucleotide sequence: TGTGCCAGCAGTTCCCCCGGGCGCCTAAACCAAGAGACCCAGTACTTC. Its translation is CASSSPGRLNQETQYF.

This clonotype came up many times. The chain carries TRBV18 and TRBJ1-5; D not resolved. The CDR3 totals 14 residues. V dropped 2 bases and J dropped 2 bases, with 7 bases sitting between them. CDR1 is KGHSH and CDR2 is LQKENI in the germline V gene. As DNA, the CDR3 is TGTGCCAGCTCACCAACTTTGGGCAATCAGCCCCAGCATTTT. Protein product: CASSPTLGNQPQHF.

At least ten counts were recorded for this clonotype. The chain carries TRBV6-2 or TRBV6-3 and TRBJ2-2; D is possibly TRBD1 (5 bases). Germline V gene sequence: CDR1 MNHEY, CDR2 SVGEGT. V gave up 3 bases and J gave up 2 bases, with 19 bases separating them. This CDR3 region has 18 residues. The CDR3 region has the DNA TGTGCCAGCAGTTATTTAACAAGCCAAGGGGAAAACACCGGGGAGCTGTTTTTT. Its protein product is CASSYLTSQGENTGELFF.

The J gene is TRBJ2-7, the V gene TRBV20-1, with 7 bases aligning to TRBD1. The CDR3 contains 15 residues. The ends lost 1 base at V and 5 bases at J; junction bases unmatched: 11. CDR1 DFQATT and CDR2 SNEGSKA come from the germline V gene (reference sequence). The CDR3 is CSARVWPGGRDEQYF. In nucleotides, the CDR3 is TGCAGTGCTAGAGTTTGGCCAGGGGGTAGGGACGAGCAGTACTTC.